This T cell receptor (beta chain) was sequenced for a study of CD8+CD57+ T cells in acquired aplastic anemia. Study in general: Across the sorted CD4+ and CD8+ cells, DNA amounts averaged approximately 3.1 ug.

CDR1 ENHRY and CDR2 SYGVKD come from the germline V gene. V was trimmed by 4 bases and J by 5 bases, leaving 12 bases between them. This CDR3 comprises 14 residues. CDR3 and TCR beta VDJ profiling relied on a genomic DNA template. Each CDR3 protein is one row after TCRdb ran MiXCR on the reads. The sample contains about 210,000 distinct CDR3 sequences, about 59% of which appear only once. Study-wide results and caveats: CD8+ Simpson's diversity did not differ significantly between patients and controls.

Notes on this clonotype: The antigen remains unidentified.

Sequences were obtained from sorted CD4+, CD8+, or CD8+CD57+ T cells (not recorded which) from PBMCs. The chain links TRBV10-3 to TRBJ2-1, with D hard to call. This TCR derives from a human donor in good health. CDR3 sequence reads: CAISVTTSNNEQFF. CDR3 in DNA: TGTGCCATCAGTGTAACAACGTCTAACAATGAGCAGTTCTTC.